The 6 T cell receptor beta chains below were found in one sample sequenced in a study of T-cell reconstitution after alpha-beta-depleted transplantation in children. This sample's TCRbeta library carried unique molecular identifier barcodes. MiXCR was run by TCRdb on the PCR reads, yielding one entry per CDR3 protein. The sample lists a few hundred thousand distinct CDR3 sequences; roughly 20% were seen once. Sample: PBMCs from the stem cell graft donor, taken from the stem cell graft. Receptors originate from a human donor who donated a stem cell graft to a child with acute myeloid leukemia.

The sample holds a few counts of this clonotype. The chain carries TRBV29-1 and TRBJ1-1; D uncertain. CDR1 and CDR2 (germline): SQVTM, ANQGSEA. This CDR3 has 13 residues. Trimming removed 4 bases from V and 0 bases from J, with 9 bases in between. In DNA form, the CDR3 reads TGCAGCGTTGTCCCCAGGATGAACACTGAAGCTTTCTTT. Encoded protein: CSVVPRMNTEAFF.

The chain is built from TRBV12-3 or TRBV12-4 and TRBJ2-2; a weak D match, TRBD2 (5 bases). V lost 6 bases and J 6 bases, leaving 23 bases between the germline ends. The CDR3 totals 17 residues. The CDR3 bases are TGTGCCAGCAGCCCTAGAGGGAATGCGGCGTCGGCCGGGGAGCTGTTTTTT. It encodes CASSPRGNAASAGELFF.

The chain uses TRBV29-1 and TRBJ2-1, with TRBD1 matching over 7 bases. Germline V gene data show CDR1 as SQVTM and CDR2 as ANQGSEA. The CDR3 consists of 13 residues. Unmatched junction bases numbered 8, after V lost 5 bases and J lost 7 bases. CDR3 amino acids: CSVQGQTTNEQFF. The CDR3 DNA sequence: TGCAGCGTTCAGGGACAGACCACGAATGAGCAGTTCTTC.

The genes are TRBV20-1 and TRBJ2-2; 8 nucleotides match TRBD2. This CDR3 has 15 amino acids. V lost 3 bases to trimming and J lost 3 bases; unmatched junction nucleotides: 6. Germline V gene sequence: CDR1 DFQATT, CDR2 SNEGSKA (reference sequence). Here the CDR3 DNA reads TGCAGTGCTAGGGATACTAGCGGCTACACCGGGGAGCTGTTTTTT. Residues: CSARDTSGYTGELFF.

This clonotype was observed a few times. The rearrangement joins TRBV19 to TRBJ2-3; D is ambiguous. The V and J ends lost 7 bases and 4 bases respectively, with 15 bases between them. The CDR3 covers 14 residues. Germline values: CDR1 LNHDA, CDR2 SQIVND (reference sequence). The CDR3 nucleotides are TGTGCCAGTACCGCAGCCAGCGCCGCAGATACGCAGTATTTT. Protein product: CASTAASAADTQYF.

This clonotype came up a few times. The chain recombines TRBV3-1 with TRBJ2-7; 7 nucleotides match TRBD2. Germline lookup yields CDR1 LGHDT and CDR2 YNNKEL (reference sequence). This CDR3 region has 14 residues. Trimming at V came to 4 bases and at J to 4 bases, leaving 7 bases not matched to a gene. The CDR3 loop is CASSRDYLNYEQYF. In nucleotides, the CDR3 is TGTGCCAGCAGCCGGGACTACCTAAATTACGAGCAGTACTTC.